The clone carrying this T cell receptor beta chain turned up a few times. The entry originates in a study of beta chain features in type 1 diabetes. Study context: Cell yields, gender and age were comparable in patients and healthy donors.

V shed 4 bases and J shed 2 bases, with 8 bases lying between them. CDR1 and CDR2 from the germline V gene are LNHDA and SQIVND (reference sequence). The CDR3 consists of 13 residues. All of the isolated RNA was reverse transcribed, so expressed TCRB transcripts were sequenced. Only in-frame clones appear in the TCRdb table, and some are missing; sequencing was by immunoSEQ multiplex PCR. The sample shows 300,000 to 400,000 clones, roughly 11% of them seen only once. The TCR was taken from a woman aged 30 to 39 in good health. The material sequenced was naive CD4+ T cells from blood. This chain links TRBV19 with TRBJ1-1, with a possible D match to TRBD1 (5 bases). CDR3 nucleotide sequence: TGTGCCAGTAGTACGACAGTAAACACTGAAGCTTTCTTT. Protein: CASSTTVNTEAFF.